The present TCR beta chain was sequenced within a study of blood T cells in healthy people across ages. The germline gives CDR1 LGHDT, CDR2 YNNKEL (reference sequence). V shed 2 bases, J shed 2 bases, and the junction held 9 bases outside the gene matches. The CDR3 totals 18 residues. Each donor's blood draw was approximately 10 milliliters of peripheral blood. Combining a sample-barcoded 5' primer with a J-beta primer mix, a second PCR ran for roughly 7 to 11 cycles. TCRdb called the 5' RACE reads again in MiXCR, with one record for every CDR3 protein. The data show under 1,000,000 distinct CDR3 sequences, about 42% seen once.

The source material was blood. The rearrangement joins TRBV3-1 to TRBJ2-3; 11 nucleotides align to TRBD2. The clonotype originates from a man older than 75 in good health. The CDR3 nucleotides are TGTGCCAGCAGCCAATGGCCCGGGACTAGCGGATACACAGATACGCAGTATTTT. Translation gives CASSQWPGTSGYTDTQYF.